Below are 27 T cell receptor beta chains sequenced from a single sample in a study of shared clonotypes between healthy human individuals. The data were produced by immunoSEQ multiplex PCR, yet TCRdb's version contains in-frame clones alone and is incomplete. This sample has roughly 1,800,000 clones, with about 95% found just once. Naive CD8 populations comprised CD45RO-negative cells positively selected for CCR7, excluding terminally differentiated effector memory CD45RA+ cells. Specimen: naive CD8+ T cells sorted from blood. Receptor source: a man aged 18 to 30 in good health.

DNA of the CDR3: TGTGCCAGCACCAGGGGGAGCTTCTACGAGCAGTACTTC. It encodes CASTRGSFYEQYF. The chain links TRBV28 to TRBJ2-7; 7 bases agree with TRBD1. CDR1 and CDR2 (germline): MDHEN, SYDVKM. The CDR3 has 13 residues. V shed 7 bases and J 3 bases; nucleotides not matched to a gene: 6.

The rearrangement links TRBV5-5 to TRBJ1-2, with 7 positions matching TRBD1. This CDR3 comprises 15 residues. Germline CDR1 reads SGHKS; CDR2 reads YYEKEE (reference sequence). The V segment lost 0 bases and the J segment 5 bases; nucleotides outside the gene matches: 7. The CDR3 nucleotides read TGTGCCAGCAGCTTGGGGACAGGTCTCGGGTATGGCTACACCTTC. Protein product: CASSLGTGLGYGYTF.

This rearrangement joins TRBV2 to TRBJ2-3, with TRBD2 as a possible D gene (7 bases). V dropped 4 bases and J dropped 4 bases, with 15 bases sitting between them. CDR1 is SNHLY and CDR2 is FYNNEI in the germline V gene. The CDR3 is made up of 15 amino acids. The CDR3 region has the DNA TGTGCCAGCAGTGGGGAGGGGGACGTCGCAGATACGCAGTATTTT. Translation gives CASSGEGDVADTQYF.

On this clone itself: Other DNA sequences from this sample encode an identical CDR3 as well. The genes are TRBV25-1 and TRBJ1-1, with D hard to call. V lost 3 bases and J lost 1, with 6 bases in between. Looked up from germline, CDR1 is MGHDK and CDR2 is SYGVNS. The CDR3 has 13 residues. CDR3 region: CASSDGGNTEAFF. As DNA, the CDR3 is TGTGCCAGCAGTGATGGTGGGAACACTGAAGCTTTCTTT.

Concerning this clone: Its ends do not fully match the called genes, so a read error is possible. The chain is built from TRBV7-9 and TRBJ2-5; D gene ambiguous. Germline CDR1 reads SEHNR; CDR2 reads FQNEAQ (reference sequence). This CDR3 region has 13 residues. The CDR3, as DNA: TGTGCCAGCACCTTAATTCGAGGAGAGACCCAGTACTTC. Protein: CASTLIRGETQYF.

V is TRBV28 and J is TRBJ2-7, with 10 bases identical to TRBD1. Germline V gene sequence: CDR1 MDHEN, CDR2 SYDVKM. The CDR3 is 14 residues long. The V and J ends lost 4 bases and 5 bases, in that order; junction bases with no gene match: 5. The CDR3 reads CASSYSGTGDEQYF. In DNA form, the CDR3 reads TGTGCCAGCAGTTACAGCGGGACAGGGGACGAGCAGTACTTC.

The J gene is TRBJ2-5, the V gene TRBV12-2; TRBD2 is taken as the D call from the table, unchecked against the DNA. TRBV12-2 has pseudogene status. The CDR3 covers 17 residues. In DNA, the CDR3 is TGTGCAAGTCGCTTTAAGCGGGGGGGCCTATTGGAAGAGACCCAGTACTTC. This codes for CASRFKRGGLLEETQYF.

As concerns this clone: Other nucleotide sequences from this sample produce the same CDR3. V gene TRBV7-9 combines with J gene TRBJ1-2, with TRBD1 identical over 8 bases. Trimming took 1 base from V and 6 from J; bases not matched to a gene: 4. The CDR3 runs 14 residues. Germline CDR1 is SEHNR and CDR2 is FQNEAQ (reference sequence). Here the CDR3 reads CASSLVGQGDGYTF. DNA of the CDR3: TGTGCCAGCAGCTTAGTTGGACAGGGTGATGGCTACACCTTC.

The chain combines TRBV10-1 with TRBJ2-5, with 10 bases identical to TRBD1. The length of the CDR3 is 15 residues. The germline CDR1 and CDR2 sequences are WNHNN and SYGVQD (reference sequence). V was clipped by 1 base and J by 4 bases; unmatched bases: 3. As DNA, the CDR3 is TGCGCCAGCAGTGAGTGGACAGGGGGAGGAGAGACCCAGTACTTC. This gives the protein CASSEWTGGGETQYF.

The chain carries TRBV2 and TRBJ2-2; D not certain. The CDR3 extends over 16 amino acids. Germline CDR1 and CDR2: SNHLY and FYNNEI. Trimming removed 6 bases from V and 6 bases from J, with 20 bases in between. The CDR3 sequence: CASSPNPYGVSGELFF. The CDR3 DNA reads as TGTGCCAGCAGCCCTAACCCCTATGGGGTATCCGGGGAGCTGTTTTTT.

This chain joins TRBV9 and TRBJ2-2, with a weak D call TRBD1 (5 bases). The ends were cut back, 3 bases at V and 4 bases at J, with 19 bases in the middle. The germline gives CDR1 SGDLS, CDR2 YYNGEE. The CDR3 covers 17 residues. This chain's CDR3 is CASSDPYFDSSTGELFF. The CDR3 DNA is TGTGCCAGCAGCGACCCCTACTTCGACAGTTCCACCGGGGAGCTGTTTTTT.

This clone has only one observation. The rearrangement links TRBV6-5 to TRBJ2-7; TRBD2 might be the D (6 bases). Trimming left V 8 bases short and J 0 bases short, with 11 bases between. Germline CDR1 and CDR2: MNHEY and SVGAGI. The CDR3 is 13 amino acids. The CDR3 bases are TGTGCCAGCCAGACTAGTGTCTCCTACGAGCAGTACTTC. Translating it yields CASQTSVSYEQYF.

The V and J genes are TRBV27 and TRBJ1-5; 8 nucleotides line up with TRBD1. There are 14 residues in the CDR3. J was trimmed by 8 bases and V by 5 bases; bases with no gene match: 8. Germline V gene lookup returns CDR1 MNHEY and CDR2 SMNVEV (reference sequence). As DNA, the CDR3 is TGTGCCAGCAGTCCTCAGGGGGCTGGAGAGCCCCAGCATTTT. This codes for CASSPQGAGEPQHF.

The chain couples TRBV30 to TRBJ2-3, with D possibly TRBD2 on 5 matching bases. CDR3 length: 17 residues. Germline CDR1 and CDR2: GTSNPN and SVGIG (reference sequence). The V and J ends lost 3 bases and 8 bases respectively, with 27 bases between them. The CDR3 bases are TGTGCCTGGAGAAATACTGGGATCGGGGAGCTTTACGGTACGCAGTATTTT. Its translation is CAWRNTGIGELYGTQYF. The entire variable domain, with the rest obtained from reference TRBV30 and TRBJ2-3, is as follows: SQTIHQWPATLVQPVGSPLSLECTVEGTSNPNLYWYRQAAGRGLQLLFYSVGIGQISSEVPQNLSASRPQDRQFILSSKKLLLSDSGFYLCAWRNTGIGELYGTQYFGPGTRLTVL.

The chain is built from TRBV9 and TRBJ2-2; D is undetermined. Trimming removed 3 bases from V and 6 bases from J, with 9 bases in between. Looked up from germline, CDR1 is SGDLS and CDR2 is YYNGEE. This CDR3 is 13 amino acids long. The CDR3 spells CASSEFNAGELFF. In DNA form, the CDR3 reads TGTGCCAGCAGCGAATTTAACGCCGGGGAGCTGTTTTTT.

The CDR3 sequence is CSVDRDADTQYF. CDR3 nucleotide sequence: TGCAGCGTTGATAGGGATGCAGATACGCAGTATTTT. V gene TRBV29-1 combines with J gene TRBJ2-3; unclear D gene. Trimming removed 3 bases at V and 4 bases at J, with 8 bases between. This CDR3 is 12 amino acids long. CDR1 and CDR2 from the germline V gene are SQVTM and ANQGSEA.

The CDR3 region has the DNA TGTGCCAGCAGCTTCAGGGACAGCGGGAGCACCTACGAGCAGTACTTC. Translation gives CASSFRDSGSTYEQYF. The genes are TRBV7-2 and TRBJ2-7; tentative D call: TRBD2 (8 bases). The CDR3 extends over 16 amino acids. Germline V lookup: CDR1 SGHTA, CDR2 FQGNSA. V lost 3 bases and J lost 2, with 17 bases in between.

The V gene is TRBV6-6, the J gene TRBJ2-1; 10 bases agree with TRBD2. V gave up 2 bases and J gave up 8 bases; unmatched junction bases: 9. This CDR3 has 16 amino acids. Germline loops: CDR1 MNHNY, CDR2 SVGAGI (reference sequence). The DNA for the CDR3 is TGTGCCAGCAGTTACCTTCTAGCGGGAGTGCGGGATGAGCAGTTCTTC. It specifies CASSYLLAGVRDEQFF.

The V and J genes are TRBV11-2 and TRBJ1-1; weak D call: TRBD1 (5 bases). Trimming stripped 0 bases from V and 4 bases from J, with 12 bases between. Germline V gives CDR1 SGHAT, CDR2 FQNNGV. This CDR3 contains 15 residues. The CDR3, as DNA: TGTGCCAGCAGCTTAGATTTTCGGGGGGGCACTGAAGCTTTCTTT. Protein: CASSLDFRGGTEAFF.

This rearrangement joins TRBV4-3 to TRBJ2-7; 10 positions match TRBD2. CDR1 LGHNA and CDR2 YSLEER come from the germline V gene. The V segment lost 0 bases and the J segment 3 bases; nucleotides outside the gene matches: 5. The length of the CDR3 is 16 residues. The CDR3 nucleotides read TGCGCCAGCAGCCAAGATTTGGGACTAGCGAACTACGAGCAGTACTTC. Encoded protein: CASSQDLGLANYEQYF.

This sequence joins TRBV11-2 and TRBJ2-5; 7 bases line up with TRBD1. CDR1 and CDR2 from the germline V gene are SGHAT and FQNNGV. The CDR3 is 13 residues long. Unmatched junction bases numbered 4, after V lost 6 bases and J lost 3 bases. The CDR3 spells CASRRDREETQYF. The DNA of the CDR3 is TGTGCCAGCAGACGCGACAGGGAAGAGACCCAGTACTTC.

The CDR3 coding sequence is TGTGCCAGCAGCGTAGCCTTGGGACTAGCAAGCGAGCAGTACTTC. Residues: CASSVALGLASEQYF. The rearrangement uses TRBV9 and TRBJ2-7; the match to TRBD2 covers 9 bases. The CDR3 extends over 15 amino acids. The V and J ends lost 0 bases and 6 bases, in that order; junction bases with no gene match: 7. Per germline, CDR1 SGDLS and CDR2 YYNGEE.

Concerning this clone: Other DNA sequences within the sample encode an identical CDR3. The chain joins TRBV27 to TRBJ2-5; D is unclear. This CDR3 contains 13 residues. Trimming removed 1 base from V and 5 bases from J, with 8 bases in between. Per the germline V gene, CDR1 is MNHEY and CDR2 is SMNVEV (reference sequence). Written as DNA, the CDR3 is TGTGCCAGCAGTTTATTGGGGTCGGAGACCCAGTACTTC. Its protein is CASSLLGSETQYF.

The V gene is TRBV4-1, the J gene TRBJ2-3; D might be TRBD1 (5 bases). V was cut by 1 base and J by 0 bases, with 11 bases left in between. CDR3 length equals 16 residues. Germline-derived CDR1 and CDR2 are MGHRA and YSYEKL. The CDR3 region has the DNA TGCGCCAGCAGCCAAGGACAGAGCACTAGCACAGATACGCAGTATTTT. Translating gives CASSQGQSTSTDTQYF.

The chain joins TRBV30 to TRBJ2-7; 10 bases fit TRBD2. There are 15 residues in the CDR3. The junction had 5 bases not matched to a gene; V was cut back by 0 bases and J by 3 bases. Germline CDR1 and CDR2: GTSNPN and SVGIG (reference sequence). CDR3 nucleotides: TGTGCCTGGAGTGTAGAACTAGCGGGAAACTACGAGCAGTACTTC. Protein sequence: CAWSVELAGNYEQYF.

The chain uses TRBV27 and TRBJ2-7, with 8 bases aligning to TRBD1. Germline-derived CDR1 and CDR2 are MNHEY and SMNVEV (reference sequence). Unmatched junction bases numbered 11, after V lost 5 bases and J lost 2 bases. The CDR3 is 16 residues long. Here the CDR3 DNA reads TGTGCCAGCAGTCCTAGCGCAGGGGGCCACACCTACGAGCAGTACTTC. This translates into CASSPSAGGHTYEQYF.

The CDR3 here is CAISDLPGASGSHGELFF. The CDR3 bases are TGTGCCATCAGTGACCTACCCGGGGCTAGCGGGAGTCACGGGGAGCTGTTTTTT. The V call is TRBV10-3, the J call TRBJ2-2, with 10 positions matching TRBD2. CDR1 is ENHRY, CDR2 SYGVKD, per germline. The CDR3 consists of 18 residues. The V and J ends lost 3 bases and 7 bases, in that order; junction bases with no gene match: 14.